This T cell receptor beta chain is from a study of blood T cells in healthy people across ages. Study outcomes and limitations: While age rose, TCR beta diversity per million T cells dropped in a roughly linear way. It was the long-lived donors that had more naive CD4+ cells and higher diversity than aged donors.

Deletions cut 3 bases from V and 4 bases from J, with 21 bases between. Germline V gene data show CDR1 as SEHNR and CDR2 as FQNEAQ (reference sequence). The CDR3 is 17 residues long. Donors each provided around 10 milliliters of peripheral blood. As regards this clonotype: Its antigen is undetermined.

Using a J-beta primer mix together with a sample-barcoded 5' primer, a second PCR was run for about 7 to 12 cycles. Every molecule of cDNA carried a tag from a template-switch adaptor with 12 random nucleotides. Each CDR3 protein is one row after TCRdb ran MiXCR on the 5' RACE reads. This sample has 1,800,000 or so distinct CDR3 sequences, with 30% to 40% found just once. The receptor comes from a human donor in good health. Specimen: blood. The J gene is TRBJ1-2, the V gene TRBV7-9; D is uncertain. In DNA, the CDR3 is TGTGCCAGCAGCTTTGGGTTCGTGGCGGGATCCACCTATGGCTACACCTTC. Amino acids: CASSFGFVAGSTYGYTF.